Listed below are T cell receptor beta chains from one sample, sequenced in a study of blood T cells in healthy people across ages. Via MiXCR, TCRdb re-called the 5' RACE reads, giving one row per CDR3 protein. The sample consists of more than 600,000 distinct CDR3 sequences, approximately 25% of them appearing once. The same specimen was also included in a second study, on T cells of mothers and their children.

The sample taken for sequencing was blood. The receptors shown here come from a boy between 10 and 17 years old in good health. Both conserved end residues are part of each CDR3. Each record gives: J gene, V gene, D gene, clone size, CDR3 protein, CDR3 DNA. A D gene is named only where the DNA matches it firmly. Size tells how often a clone was seen (once, few, many) or the class of an expanded clone, and some rows leave it out.

j_call: TRBJ1-3
v_call: TRBV9
d_call: -
clone_size: few
cdr3_aa: CASSVGGNTIYF
cdr3_nt: TGTGCCAGCAGCGTAGGAGGAAACACCATATATTTT

j_call: TRBJ1-1
v_call: TRBV20-1
d_call: -
clone_size: few
cdr3_aa: CSEDPLNTEAFF
cdr3_nt: TGCAGTGAGGACCCATTGAACACTGAAGCTTTCTTT

j_call: TRBJ2-1
v_call: TRBV7-6
d_call: -
clone_size: few
cdr3_aa: CASSLKGLDDEQFF
cdr3_nt: TGTGCCAGCAGCCTCAAGGGTTTAGACGATGAGCAGTTCTTC

j_call: TRBJ2-2
v_call: TRBV6-5
d_call: TRBD2
clone_size: -
cdr3_aa: CASTPDSGRGGELFF
cdr3_nt: TGTGCCAGCACCCCCGATAGCGGGAGAGGCGGGGAGCTGTTTTTT

j_call: TRBJ2-7
v_call: TRBV12-3/TRBV12-4
d_call: -
clone_size: few
cdr3_aa: CASTRPSRYF
cdr3_nt: TGTGCCAGCACCCGACCCTCTCGCTACTTC

j_call: TRBJ2-4
v_call: TRBV7-2
d_call: -
clone_size: -
cdr3_aa: CASSLDGNEDIQYF
cdr3_nt: TGTGCCAGCAGCTTAGACGGAAATGAGGACATTCAGTACTTC

j_call: TRBJ2-5
v_call: TRBV3-1
d_call: -
clone_size: -
cdr3_aa: CASSQGFRDAETQYF
cdr3_nt: TGTGCCAGCAGCCAAGGGTTCAGGGACGCGGAGACCCAGTACTTC

j_call: TRBJ2-7
v_call: TRBV7-2
d_call: -
clone_size: -
cdr3_aa: CASSLDRSGSPYEQYF
cdr3_nt: TGTGCCAGCAGCTTAGATAGGTCAGGGTCCCCCTACGAGCAGTACTTC

j_call: TRBJ1-4
v_call: TRBV7-2
d_call: TRBD1
clone_size: few
cdr3_aa: CASSLRPRGTGDEKLFF
cdr3_nt: TGTGCCAGCAGCTTACGTCCTCGCGGGACAGGGGATGAAAAACTGTTTTTT

j_call: TRBJ2-5
v_call: TRBV12-3/TRBV12-4
d_call: -
clone_size: -
cdr3_aa: CASLGGGTSVQTQYF
cdr3_nt: TGTGCCAGCCTCGGTGGAGGGACTTCGGTCCAAACCCAGTACTTC

j_call: TRBJ2-2
v_call: TRBV29-1
d_call: TRBD1
clone_size: many
cdr3_aa: CSVGQGAGELFF
cdr3_nt: TGCAGCGTTGGACAGGGGGCCGGGGAGCTGTTTTTT

j_call: TRBJ2-5
v_call: TRBV5-1
d_call: -
clone_size: few
cdr3_aa: CASGATKETQYF
cdr3_nt: TGCGCCAGCGGAGCCACAAAAGAGACCCAGTACTTC

j_call: TRBJ2-7
v_call: TRBV7-2
d_call: -
clone_size: few
cdr3_aa: CASSQRSGGLTYEQYF
cdr3_nt: TGTGCCAGCAGTCAGAGGTCCGGCGGGCTAACTTACGAGCAGTACTTC

j_call: TRBJ2-7
v_call: TRBV29-1
d_call: -
clone_size: few
cdr3_aa: CSARGPTSYEQYF
cdr3_nt: TGCAGCGCCAGGGGCCCTACCTCCTACGAGCAGTACTTC

j_call: TRBJ1-2
v_call: TRBV29-1
d_call: -
clone_size: few
cdr3_aa: CSVSDGRNGYTF
cdr3_nt: TGCAGCGTTTCAGACGGGAGAAATGGCTACACCTTC

j_call: TRBJ2-2
v_call: TRBV29-1
d_call: -
clone_size: few
cdr3_aa: CSVLDGNTGELFF
cdr3_nt: TGCAGCGTCCTCGACGGTAACACCGGGGAGCTGTTTTTT

j_call: TRBJ2-3
v_call: TRBV24-1
d_call: -
clone_size: few
cdr3_aa: CATSDLLGKDTQYF
cdr3_nt: TGTGCCACCAGTGATTTGCTCGGGAAGGATACGCAGTATTTT

j_call: TRBJ2-1
v_call: TRBV7-8
d_call: -
clone_size: -
cdr3_aa: CASSLAGFNEQFF
cdr3_nt: TGTGCCAGCAGCTTAGCTGGCTTCAATGAGCAGTTCTTC

j_call: TRBJ2-5
v_call: TRBV5-1
d_call: TRBD1
clone_size: few
cdr3_aa: CASSFAGTALETQYF
cdr3_nt: TGCGCCAGCAGCTTCGCCGGGACAGCTTTAGAGACCCAGTACTTC

j_call: TRBJ2-1
v_call: TRBV7-2
d_call: -
clone_size: -
cdr3_aa: CASSFIEGNNEQFF
cdr3_nt: TGTGCCAGCAGCTTTATAGAGGGGAACAATGAGCAGTTCTTC

j_call: TRBJ2-7
v_call: TRBV5-1
d_call: TRBD1
clone_size: few
cdr3_aa: CAGSTQTGAVEQYF
cdr3_nt: TGCGCCGGCAGCACCCAGACAGGGGCGGTCGAGCAGTACTTC

j_call: TRBJ1-4
v_call: TRBV7-8
d_call: TRBD1
clone_size: few
cdr3_aa: CASSFDRVPRNEKLFF
cdr3_nt: TGTGCCAGCAGCTTTGACAGGGTACCCCGTAATGAAAAGCTGTTTTTT

j_call: TRBJ1-2
v_call: TRBV4-1
d_call: -
clone_size: -
cdr3_aa: CASSQDYAISDGYTF
cdr3_nt: TGCGCCAGCAGCCAAGATTACGCGATTTCGGATGGCTACACCTTC

j_call: TRBJ2-1
v_call: TRBV29-1
d_call: TRBD1
clone_size: -
cdr3_aa: CSVIDSWTGDFYNEQFF
cdr3_nt: TGCAGCGTTATCGACTCCTGGACAGGGGACTTCTACAATGAGCAGTTCTTC

j_call: TRBJ2-7
v_call: TRBV18
d_call: TRBD2
clone_size: -
cdr3_aa: CASSPAGGGSYEQYF
cdr3_nt: TGTGCCAGCTCACCAGCGGGAGGAGGGTCCTACGAGCAGTACTTC

j_call: TRBJ1-2
v_call: TRBV13
d_call: TRBD1
clone_size: few
cdr3_aa: CASSASPGQGYGYTF
cdr3_nt: TGTGCCAGCAGCGCATCTCCGGGACAGGGGTATGGCTACACCTTC

j_call: TRBJ2-1
v_call: TRBV6-5
d_call: TRBD1
clone_size: -
cdr3_aa: CASTSNRGQNNEQFF
cdr3_nt: TGTGCCAGCACCTCAAACAGGGGGCAGAACAATGAGCAGTTCTTC

j_call: TRBJ2-1
v_call: TRBV7-3
d_call: TRBD2
clone_size: -
cdr3_aa: CASSRAGTKNEQFF
cdr3_nt: TGTGCCAGCAGCCGAGCAGGGACTAAGAATGAGCAGTTCTTC

j_call: TRBJ1-5
v_call: TRBV6-6
d_call: -
clone_size: -
cdr3_aa: CASSPNGQLNQPQHF
cdr3_nt: TGTGCCAGCAGCCCGAACGGACAGTTAAATCAGCCCCAGCATTTT

j_call: TRBJ2-7
v_call: TRBV7-9
d_call: TRBD2
clone_size: few
cdr3_aa: CASTGTSGRYEQYF
cdr3_nt: TGTGCCAGCACCGGGACTAGCGGGAGATACGAGCAGTACTTC

j_call: TRBJ2-3
v_call: TRBV27
d_call: TRBD1
clone_size: -
cdr3_aa: CASSRTGYRTDTQYF
cdr3_nt: TGTGCCAGCAGCAGGACAGGCTACCGCACAGATACGCAGTATTTT

j_call: TRBJ2-1
v_call: TRBV7-3
d_call: TRBD2
clone_size: -
cdr3_aa: CASSSRPGLAGPLNEQFF
cdr3_nt: TGTGCCAGCAGCTCGCGACCGGGACTAGCGGGGCCTTTGAATGAGCAGTTCTTC

j_call: TRBJ2-5
v_call: TRBV5-8
d_call: TRBD1
clone_size: few
cdr3_aa: CASSLGTGGPHWETQYF
cdr3_nt: TGTGCCAGCAGCTTGGGGACAGGGGGCCCGCATTGGGAGACCCAGTACTTC

j_call: TRBJ1-2
v_call: TRBV29-1
d_call: TRBD1
clone_size: few
cdr3_aa: CSVVGQGNYGYTF
cdr3_nt: TGCAGCGTAGTGGGACAGGGTAACTATGGCTACACCTTC

j_call: TRBJ2-5
v_call: TRBV13
d_call: TRBD2
clone_size: -
cdr3_aa: CASSSGGPAETQYF
cdr3_nt: TGTGCCAGCAGCTCGGGGGGGCCGGCAGAGACCCAGTACTTC

j_call: TRBJ2-7
v_call: TRBV7-2
d_call: -
clone_size: -
cdr3_aa: CASSIRQVEQYF
cdr3_nt: TGTGCCAGCAGTATACGACAGGTCGAGCAGTACTTC

j_call: TRBJ1-5
v_call: TRBV12-3/TRBV12-4
d_call: -
clone_size: few
cdr3_aa: CASSGGGQLGVEPQHF
cdr3_nt: TGTGCCAGCAGTGGGGGGGGACAACTAGGCGTAGAGCCCCAGCATTTT

j_call: TRBJ1-1
v_call: TRBV4-3
d_call: -
clone_size: few
cdr3_aa: CASSQLPAEGEAFF
cdr3_nt: TGCGCCAGCAGCCAACTTCCTGCCGAGGGTGAAGCTTTCTTT

j_call: TRBJ2-7
v_call: TRBV7-9
d_call: -
clone_size: few
cdr3_aa: CASGHGVTYEQYF
cdr3_nt: TGTGCCAGCGGCCACGGGGTAACCTACGAGCAGTACTTC

j_call: TRBJ2-1
v_call: TRBV29-1
d_call: -
clone_size: few
cdr3_aa: CSVADRSCNEQFF
cdr3_nt: TGCAGCGTTGCCGATCGCTCCTGCAATGAGCAGTTCTTC

j_call: TRBJ2-2
v_call: TRBV29-1
d_call: TRBD1
clone_size: few
cdr3_aa: CSVGRTGDTGELFF
cdr3_nt: TGCAGCGTTGGTAGGACAGGAGATACCGGGGAGCTGTTCTTT

j_call: TRBJ2-5
v_call: TRBV11-2
d_call: TRBD2
clone_size: few
cdr3_aa: CASSFLAEETQYF
cdr3_nt: TGTGCCAGCAGCTTCCTAGCGGAAGAGACCCAGTACTTC

j_call: TRBJ2-5
v_call: TRBV10-3
d_call: -
clone_size: -
cdr3_aa: CAISESRQNQETQYF
cdr3_nt: TGTGCCATCAGTGAATCGAGGCAGAACCAAGAGACCCAGTACTTC

j_call: TRBJ1-2
v_call: TRBV13
d_call: -
clone_size: -
cdr3_aa: CASSRQRTYGYTF
cdr3_nt: TGTGCCAGCAGCCGGCAAAGGACTTATGGCTACACCTTC

j_call: TRBJ2-7
v_call: TRBV5-1
d_call: TRBD1
clone_size: -
cdr3_aa: CASGPDRGRTYEQYF
cdr3_nt: TGCGCCAGCGGACCCGACAGGGGCCGAACCTACGAGCAGTACTTC

j_call: TRBJ2-3
v_call: TRBV7-2
d_call: TRBD2
clone_size: few
cdr3_aa: CASSRSSGGIPTDTQYF
cdr3_nt: TGTGCCAGCAGCCGTTCTAGCGGGGGGATACCGACAGATACGCAGTATTTT

j_call: TRBJ2-5
v_call: TRBV5-5
d_call: -
clone_size: -
cdr3_aa: CASSLGHLSFQETQYF
cdr3_nt: TGTGCCAGCAGCCTAGGGCACCTTTCTTTTCAAGAGACCCAGTACTTC

j_call: TRBJ2-3
v_call: TRBV11-2
d_call: TRBD2
clone_size: few
cdr3_aa: CASSLGASGRVTDTQYF
cdr3_nt: TGTGCCAGCAGCTTAGGGGCTAGCGGGAGGGTCACAGATACGCAGTATTTT

j_call: TRBJ2-1
v_call: TRBV9
d_call: TRBD2
clone_size: -
cdr3_aa: CASSVGLGGGLAGGDEQFF
cdr3_nt: TGTGCCAGCAGCGTAGGGCTAGGTGGGGGTCTAGCGGGGGGGGATGAGCAGTTCTTC

j_call: TRBJ1-1
v_call: TRBV9
d_call: -
clone_size: few
cdr3_aa: CASSDNLGVNEAFF
cdr3_nt: TGTGCCAGCAGCGATAATCTAGGGGTTAATGAAGCTTTCTTT

j_call: TRBJ1-1
v_call: TRBV29-1
d_call: -
clone_size: few
cdr3_aa: CSVTGLGSTEAFF
cdr3_nt: TGCAGCGTTACAGGTTTAGGGAGCACTGAAGCTTTCTTT

j_call: TRBJ2-1
v_call: TRBV15
d_call: -
clone_size: few
cdr3_aa: CATSRDQGGEQFF
cdr3_nt: TGTGCCACCAGCAGAGATCAAGGAGGCGAGCAGTTCTTC

j_call: TRBJ1-2
v_call: TRBV7-9
d_call: -
clone_size: few
cdr3_aa: CASGPIYGYTF
cdr3_nt: TGTGCCAGCGGGCCTATCTATGGCTACACCTTC

j_call: TRBJ2-5
v_call: TRBV12-3/TRBV12-4
d_call: -
clone_size: -
cdr3_aa: CASSLMGGAETQYF
cdr3_nt: TGTGCCAGCAGTTTAATGGGGGGCGCAGAGACCCAGTACTTC

j_call: TRBJ2-1
v_call: TRBV4-1
d_call: -
clone_size: few
cdr3_aa: CASSQEGGGGNEQFF
cdr3_nt: TGCGCCAGCAGCCAAGAAGGGGGAGGAGGTAATGAGCAGTTCTTC

j_call: TRBJ2-7
v_call: TRBV28
d_call: TRBD2
clone_size: -
cdr3_aa: CASSELAGVYSYEQYF
cdr3_nt: TGTGCCAGCAGTGAGCTAGCGGGAGTGTACTCCTACGAGCAGTACTTC

j_call: TRBJ2-3
v_call: TRBV7-9
d_call: -
clone_size: -
cdr3_aa: CASSSFGTDTQYF
cdr3_nt: TGTGCCAGCAGCTCCTTCGGGACAGATACGCAGTATTTT

j_call: TRBJ2-5
v_call: TRBV28
d_call: -
clone_size: -
cdr3_aa: CASTRDPGTQYF
cdr3_nt: TGTGCCAGCACTCGGGATCCAGGGACCCAGTACTTC

j_call: TRBJ2-1
v_call: TRBV28
d_call: -
clone_size: few
cdr3_aa: CASSFPQGLYNEQFF
cdr3_nt: TGTGCCAGCAGTTTTCCCCAGGGCCTGTACAATGAGCAGTTCTTC

j_call: TRBJ2-2
v_call: TRBV7-2
d_call: TRBD2
clone_size: few
cdr3_aa: CASSLSVSGTGELFF
cdr3_nt: TGTGCCAGCAGCTTATCGGTTAGCGGGACCGGGGAGCTGTTTTTT